The clone carrying this TCR beta chain was detected ten times or more. Its target is unknown. This entry belongs to a study of T cell repertoires in cytomegalovirus infection. Across the study: Indicated by public TCR beta signatures were CMV infection and matching HLA type. General observations from the study: Identification of carriers of CMV plus the relevant HLA was performed using cumulative public TCR beta family frequency. Ex vivo, HLA-C-restricted CMV-specific TCR beta clonotypes prevailed over the rest of the response.

V was clipped by 5 bases and J by 5 bases; unmatched bases: 11. The CDR3 has 15 amino acids. Germline-derived CDR1 and CDR2 are SGHVS and FQNEAQ. TCRdb ran MiXCR on the reads and lists one entry per CDR3 protein. The sample contains approximately 260,000 distinct CDR3 sequences, over 15% of which appear only once. V usage is TRBV7-8 and J usage is TRBJ2-5, with 7 positions matching TRBD1. Sequencing used CD8+ T cells from PBMCs. The TCR sequence derives from a human donor in good health (CMV status not recorded). Some clones in this sample may be carry-over from other donors' samples. The CDR3 nucleotides read TGTGCCAGCAGCGAGATGACAGGGAGCGATGAGACCCAGTACTTC. It encodes CASSEMTGSDETQYF.